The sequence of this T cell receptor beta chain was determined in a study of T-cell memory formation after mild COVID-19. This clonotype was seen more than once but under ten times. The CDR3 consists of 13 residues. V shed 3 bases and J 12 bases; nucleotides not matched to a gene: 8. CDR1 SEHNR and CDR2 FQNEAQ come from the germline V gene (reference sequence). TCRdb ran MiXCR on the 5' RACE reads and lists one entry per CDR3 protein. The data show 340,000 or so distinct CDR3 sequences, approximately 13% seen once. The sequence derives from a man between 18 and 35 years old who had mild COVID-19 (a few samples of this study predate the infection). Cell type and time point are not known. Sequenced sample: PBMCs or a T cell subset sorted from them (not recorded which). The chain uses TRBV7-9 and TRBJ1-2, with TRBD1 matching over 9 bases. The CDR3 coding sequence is TGTGCCAGCAGCTTGCAATGGGACAGGGTCAACACCTTC. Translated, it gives CASSLQWDRVNTF.